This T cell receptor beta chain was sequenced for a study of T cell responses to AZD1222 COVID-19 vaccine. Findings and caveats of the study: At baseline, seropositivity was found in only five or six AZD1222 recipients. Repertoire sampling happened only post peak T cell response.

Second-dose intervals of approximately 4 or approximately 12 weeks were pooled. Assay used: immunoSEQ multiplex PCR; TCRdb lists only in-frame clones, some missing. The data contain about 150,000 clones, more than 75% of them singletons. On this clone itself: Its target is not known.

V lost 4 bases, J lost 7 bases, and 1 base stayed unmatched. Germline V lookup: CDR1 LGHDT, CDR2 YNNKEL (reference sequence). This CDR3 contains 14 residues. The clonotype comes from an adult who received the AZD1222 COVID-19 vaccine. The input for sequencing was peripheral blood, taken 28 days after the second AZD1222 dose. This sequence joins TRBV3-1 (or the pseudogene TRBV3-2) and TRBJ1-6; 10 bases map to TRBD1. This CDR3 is CASSLGQGNSPLHF. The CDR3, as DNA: TGTGCCAGCAGCCTGGGACAGGGGAATTCACCCCTCCACTTT.